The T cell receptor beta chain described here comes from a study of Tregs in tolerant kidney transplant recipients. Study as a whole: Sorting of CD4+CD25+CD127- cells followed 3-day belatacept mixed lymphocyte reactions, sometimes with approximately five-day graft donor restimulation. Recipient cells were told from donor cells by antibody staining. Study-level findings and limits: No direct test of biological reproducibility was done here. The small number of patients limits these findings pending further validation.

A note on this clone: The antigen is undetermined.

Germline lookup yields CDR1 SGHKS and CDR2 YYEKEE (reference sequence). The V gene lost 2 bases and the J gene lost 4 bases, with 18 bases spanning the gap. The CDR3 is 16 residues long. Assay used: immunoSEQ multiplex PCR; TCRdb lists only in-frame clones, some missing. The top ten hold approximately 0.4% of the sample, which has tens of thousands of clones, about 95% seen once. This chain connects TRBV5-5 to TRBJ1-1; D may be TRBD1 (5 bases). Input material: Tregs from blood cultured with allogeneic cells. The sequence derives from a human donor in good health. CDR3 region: CASSFPLDRWGTEAFF. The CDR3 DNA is TGTGCCAGCAGCTTCCCCCTCGACAGATGGGGCACTGAAGCTTTCTTT.